The clone carrying this T cell receptor beta chain was counted between two and nine times. Its cognate antigen is unknown. This sample's treatment: roughly 11-day PBMC culture with coronavirus spike peptide pools or control peptides (ViraFEST assay). The data are from a study of vaccination and CD4 T cells after COVID-19. The CDR3 runs 13 residues. Trimming left V 2 bases short and J 5 bases short, with 12 bases between. Germline loops: CDR1 GTSNPN, CDR2 SVGIG (reference sequence). Sequence data for DNA of cultured CD4+ T cells were generated by the Oncomine TCR Beta short-read assay. Each CDR3 protein gets one entry after TCRdb re-called the PCR reads with MiXCR. The table records almost 9,500 distinct CDR3 sequences, roughly half of them present only once.

This chain links TRBV30 with TRBJ1-1; D unresolved. Sequencing input: CD4+ T cells from blood, cultured in vitro. This sequence originates from a human donor who had recovered from COVID-19. The DNA for the CDR3 is TGTGCCTGGAGTCCAGAGAGGCGGACTGAAGCTTTCTTT. This encodes CAWSPERRTEAFF.